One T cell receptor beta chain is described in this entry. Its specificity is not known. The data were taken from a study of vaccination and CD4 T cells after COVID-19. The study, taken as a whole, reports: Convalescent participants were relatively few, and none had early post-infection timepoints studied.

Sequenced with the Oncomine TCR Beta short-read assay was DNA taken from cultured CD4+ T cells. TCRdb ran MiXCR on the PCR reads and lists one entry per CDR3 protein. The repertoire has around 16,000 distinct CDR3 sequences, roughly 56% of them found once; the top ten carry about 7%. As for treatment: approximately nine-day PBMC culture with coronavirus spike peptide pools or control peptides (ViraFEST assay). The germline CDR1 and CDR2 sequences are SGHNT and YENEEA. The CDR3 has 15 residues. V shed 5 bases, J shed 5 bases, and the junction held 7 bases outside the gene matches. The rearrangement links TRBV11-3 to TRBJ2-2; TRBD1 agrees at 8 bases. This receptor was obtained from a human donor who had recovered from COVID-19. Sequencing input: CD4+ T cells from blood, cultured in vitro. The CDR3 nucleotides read TGTGCCAGCAGCCCACGACAGGGGTGGACCGGGGAGCTGTTTTTT. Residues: CASSPRQGWTGELFF.